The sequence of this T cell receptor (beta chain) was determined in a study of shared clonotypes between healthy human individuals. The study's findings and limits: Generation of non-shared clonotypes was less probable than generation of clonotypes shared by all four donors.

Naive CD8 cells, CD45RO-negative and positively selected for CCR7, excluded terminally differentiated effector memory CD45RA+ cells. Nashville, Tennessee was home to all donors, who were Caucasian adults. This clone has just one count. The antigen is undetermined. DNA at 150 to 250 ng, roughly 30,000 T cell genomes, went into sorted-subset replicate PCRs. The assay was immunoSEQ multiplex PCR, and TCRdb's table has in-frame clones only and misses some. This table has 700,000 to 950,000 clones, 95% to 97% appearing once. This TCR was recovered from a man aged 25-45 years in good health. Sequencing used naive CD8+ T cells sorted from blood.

The CDR3 region is CASNGNTEAFF. DNA of the CDR3: TGCGCCAGCAATGGGAACACTGAAGCTTTCTTT. This rearrangement joins TRBV5-1 to TRBJ1-1; no clear D. CDR1 is SGHRS, CDR2 YFSETQ, per germline. The CDR3 spans 11 residues. Trimming removed 6 bases at V and 1 base at J, with 4 bases between.